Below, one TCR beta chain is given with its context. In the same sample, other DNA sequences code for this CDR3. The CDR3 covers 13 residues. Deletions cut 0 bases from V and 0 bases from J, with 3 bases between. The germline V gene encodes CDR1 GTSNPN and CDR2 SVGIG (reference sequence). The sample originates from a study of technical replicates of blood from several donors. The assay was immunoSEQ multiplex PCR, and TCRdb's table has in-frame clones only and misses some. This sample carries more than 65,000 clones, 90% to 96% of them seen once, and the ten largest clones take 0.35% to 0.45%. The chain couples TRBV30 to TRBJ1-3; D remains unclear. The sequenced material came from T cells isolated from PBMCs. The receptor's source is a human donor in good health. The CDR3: CAWSVSSGNTIYF. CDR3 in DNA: TGTGCCTGGAGTGTCAGCTCTGGAAACACCATATATTTT.